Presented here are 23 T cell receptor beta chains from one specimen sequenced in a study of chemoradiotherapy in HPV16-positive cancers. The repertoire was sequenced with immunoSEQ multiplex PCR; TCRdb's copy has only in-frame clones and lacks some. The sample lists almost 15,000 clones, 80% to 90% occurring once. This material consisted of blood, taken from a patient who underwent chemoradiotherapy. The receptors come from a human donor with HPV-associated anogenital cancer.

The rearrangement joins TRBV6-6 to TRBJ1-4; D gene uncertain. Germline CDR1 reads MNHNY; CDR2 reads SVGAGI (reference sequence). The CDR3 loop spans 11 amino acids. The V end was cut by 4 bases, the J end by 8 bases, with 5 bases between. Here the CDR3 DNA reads TGTGCCAGCAGTTTATTGGAAAAACTGTTTTTT. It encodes CASSLLEKLFF.

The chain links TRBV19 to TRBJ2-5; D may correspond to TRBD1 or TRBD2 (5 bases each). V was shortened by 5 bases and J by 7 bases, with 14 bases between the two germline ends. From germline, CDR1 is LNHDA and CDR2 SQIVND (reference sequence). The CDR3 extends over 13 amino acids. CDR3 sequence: CASSRDPSTTQYF. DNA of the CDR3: TGTGCCAGTAGTCGGGACCCTTCAACGACCCAGTACTTC.

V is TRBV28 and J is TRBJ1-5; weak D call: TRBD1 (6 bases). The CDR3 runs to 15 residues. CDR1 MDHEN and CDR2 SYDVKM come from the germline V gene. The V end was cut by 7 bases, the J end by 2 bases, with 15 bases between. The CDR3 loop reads CASITGGAGNQPQHF. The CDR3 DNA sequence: TGTGCCAGCATCACGGGGGGGGCCGGCAATCAGCCCCAGCATTTT.

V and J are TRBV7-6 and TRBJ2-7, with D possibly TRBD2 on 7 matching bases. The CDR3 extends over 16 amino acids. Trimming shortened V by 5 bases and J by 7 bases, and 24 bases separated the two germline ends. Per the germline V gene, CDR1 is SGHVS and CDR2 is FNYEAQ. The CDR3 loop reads CASSPSAGVIRGEQYF. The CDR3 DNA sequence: TGTGCCAGCAGCCCCTCCGCGGGAGTCATAAGGGGGGAGCAGTACTTC.

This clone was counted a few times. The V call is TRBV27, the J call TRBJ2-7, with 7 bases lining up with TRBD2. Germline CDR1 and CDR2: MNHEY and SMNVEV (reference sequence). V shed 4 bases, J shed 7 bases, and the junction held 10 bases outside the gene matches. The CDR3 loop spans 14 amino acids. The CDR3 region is CASSWGGGLREQYF. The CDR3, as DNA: TGTGCCAGCAGTTGGGGGGGAGGGCTTAGGGAGCAGTACTTC.

The DNA for the CDR3 is TGTGCCACACTAGCGGTTTCCTACAATGAGCAGTTCTTC. Protein sequence: CATLAVSYNEQFF. V and J are TRBV19 and TRBJ2-1, with TRBD2 matching 8 bases. The germline gives CDR1 LNHDA, CDR2 SQIVND (reference sequence). This CDR3 has 13 amino acids. V trimming: 10 bases; J trimming: 1 base; junction bases outside the gene matches: 3.

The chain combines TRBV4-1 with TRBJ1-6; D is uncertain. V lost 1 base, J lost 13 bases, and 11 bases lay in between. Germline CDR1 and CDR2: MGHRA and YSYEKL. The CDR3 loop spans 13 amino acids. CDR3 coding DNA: TGCGCCAGCAGCCAAGGGGGTCGGGGTCCCCTCCACTTT. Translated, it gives CASSQGGRGPLHF.

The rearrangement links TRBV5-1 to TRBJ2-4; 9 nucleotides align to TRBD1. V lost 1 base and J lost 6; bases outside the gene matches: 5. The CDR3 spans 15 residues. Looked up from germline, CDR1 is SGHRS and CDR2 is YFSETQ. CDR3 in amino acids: CASSLQGDRANIQYF. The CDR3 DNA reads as TGCGCCAGCAGCTTGCAGGGGGACAGGGCAAACATTCAGTACTTC.

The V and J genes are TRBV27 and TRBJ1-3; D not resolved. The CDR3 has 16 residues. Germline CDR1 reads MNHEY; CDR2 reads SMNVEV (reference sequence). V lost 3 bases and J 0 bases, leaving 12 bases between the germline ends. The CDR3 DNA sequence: TGTGCCAGCAGTTTGGGCCCGGGAATCTCTGGAAACACCATATATTTT. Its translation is CASSLGPGISGNTIYF.

This chain's CDR3 is CASQPGTGENEQYF. The CDR3 bases are TGCGCCAGCCAACCAGGGACAGGGGAAAACGAGCAGTACTTC. V usage is TRBV10-2 and J usage is TRBJ2-7; TRBD1 matches at 10 bases. Germline CDR1 and CDR2: WSHSY and SAAADI. CDR3 length: 14 amino acids. V was clipped by 8 bases and J by 5 bases; unmatched bases: 9.

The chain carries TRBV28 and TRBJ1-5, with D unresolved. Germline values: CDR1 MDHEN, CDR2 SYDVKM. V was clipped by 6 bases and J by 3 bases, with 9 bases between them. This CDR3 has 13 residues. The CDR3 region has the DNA TGTGCCAGCAGCCCCGCCTCCAATCAGCCCCAGCATTTT. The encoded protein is CASSPASNQPQHF.

The CDR3 DNA sequence: TGTGCCAGCAGTTTATGGGGCAGTTCTGGACAGAAGAATCAGCCCCAGCATTTT. Protein product: CASSLWGSSGQKNQPQHF. V and J are TRBV27 and TRBJ1-5; D might be TRBD1 (6 bases). V was shortened by 1 base and J by 4 bases, with 20 bases between the two germline ends. Germline CDR1 is MNHEY and CDR2 is SMNVEV (reference sequence). The CDR3 spans 18 residues.

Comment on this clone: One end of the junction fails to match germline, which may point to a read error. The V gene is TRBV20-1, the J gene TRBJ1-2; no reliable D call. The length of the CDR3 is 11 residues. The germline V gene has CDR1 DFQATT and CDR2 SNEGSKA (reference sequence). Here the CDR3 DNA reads TGCAGTGCTAAAGAGGTCCCGTGGACCTTCTTC. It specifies CSAKEVPWTFF.

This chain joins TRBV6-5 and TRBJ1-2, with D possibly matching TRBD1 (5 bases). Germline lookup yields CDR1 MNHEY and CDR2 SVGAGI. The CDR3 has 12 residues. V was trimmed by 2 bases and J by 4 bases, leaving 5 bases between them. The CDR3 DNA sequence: TGTGCCAGCAGTTACACAGGCTATGGCTACACCTTC. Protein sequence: CASSYTGYGYTF.

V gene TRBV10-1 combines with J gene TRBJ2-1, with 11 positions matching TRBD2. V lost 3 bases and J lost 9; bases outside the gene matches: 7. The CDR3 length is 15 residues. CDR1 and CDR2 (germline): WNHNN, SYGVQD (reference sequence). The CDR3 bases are TGCGCCAGCAGTGAAGTAGCGGGGGGGCCAAGTGAGCAGTTCTTC. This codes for CASSEVAGGPSEQFF.

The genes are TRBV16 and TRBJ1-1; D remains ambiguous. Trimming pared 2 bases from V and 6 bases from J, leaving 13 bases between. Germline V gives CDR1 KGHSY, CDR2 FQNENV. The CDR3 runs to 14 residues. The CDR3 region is CASSQNSGWPEAFF. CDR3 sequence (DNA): TGTGCCAGCAGCCAAAACTCAGGATGGCCTGAAGCTTTCTTT.

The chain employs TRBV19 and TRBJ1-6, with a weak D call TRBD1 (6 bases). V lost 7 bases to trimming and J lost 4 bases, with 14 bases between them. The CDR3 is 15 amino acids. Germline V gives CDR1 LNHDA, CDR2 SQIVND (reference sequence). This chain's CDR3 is CASTKDSPYNSPLHF. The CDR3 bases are TGTGCCAGTACCAAGGACAGTCCGTATAATTCACCCCTCCACTTT.

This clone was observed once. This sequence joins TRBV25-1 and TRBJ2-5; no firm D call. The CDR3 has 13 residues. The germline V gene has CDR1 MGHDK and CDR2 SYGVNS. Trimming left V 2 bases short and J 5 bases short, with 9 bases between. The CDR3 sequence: CASSEPGLETQYF. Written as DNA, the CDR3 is TGTGCCAGCAGTGAACCCGGGCTCGAGACCCAGTACTTC.

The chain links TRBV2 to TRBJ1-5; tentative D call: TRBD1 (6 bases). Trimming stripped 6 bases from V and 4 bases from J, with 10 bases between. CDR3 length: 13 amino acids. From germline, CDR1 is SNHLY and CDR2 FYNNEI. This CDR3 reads CASRGHPNQPQHF. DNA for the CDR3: TGTGCCAGCAGGGGACACCCAAATCAGCCCCAGCATTTT. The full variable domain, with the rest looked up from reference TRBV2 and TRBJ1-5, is EPEVTQTPSHQVTQMGQEVILRCVPISNHLYFYWYRQILGQKVEFLVSFYNNEISEKSEIFDDQFSVERPDGSNFTLKIRSTKLEDSAMYFCASRGHPNQPQHFGDGTRLSIL.

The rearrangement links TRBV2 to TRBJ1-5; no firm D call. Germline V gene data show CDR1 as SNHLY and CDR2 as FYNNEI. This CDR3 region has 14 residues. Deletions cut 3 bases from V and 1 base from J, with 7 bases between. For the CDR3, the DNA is TGTGCCAGCAGTGAGATAGTGAGCAATCAGCCCCAGCATTTT. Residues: CASSEIVSNQPQHF.

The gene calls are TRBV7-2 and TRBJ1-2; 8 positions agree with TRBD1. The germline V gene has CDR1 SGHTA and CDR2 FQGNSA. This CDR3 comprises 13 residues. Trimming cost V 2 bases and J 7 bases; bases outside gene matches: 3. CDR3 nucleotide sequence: TGTGCCAGCAGCTTAAGGACAGGGTTTGGCTACACCTTC. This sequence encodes CASSLRTGFGYTF.

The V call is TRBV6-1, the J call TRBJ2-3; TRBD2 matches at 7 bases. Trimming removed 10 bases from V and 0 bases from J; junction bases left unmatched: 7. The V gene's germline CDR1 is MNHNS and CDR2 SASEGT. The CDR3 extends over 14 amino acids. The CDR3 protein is CATALAESTDTQYF. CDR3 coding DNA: TGTGCCACCGCGCTAGCGGAGAGCACAGATACGCAGTATTTT.

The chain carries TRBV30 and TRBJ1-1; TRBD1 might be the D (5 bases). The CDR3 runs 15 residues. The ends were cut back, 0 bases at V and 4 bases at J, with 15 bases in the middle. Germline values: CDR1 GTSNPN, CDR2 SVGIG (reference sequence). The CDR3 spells CAWSVLTQRGTEAFF. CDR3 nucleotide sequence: TGTGCCTGGAGTGTACTCACACAAAGGGGCACTGAAGCTTTCTTT.